The T cell receptor (beta chain) described here comes from a study of circulating and synovial CD4+ cells in juvenile arthritis. Study-wide results and limits: Some such blood samples were as oligoclonal as synovium. T cell genome counts differed by at least an order of magnitude between CPL and CD4 samples.

Concerning this clone: Its antigen is undetermined.

TCRdb's table, derived via immunoSEQ multiplex PCR, lists solely in-frame clones and lacks some. There are about 32,000 clones in the sample; around 95% occur only once, and about 3% lies in the top ten. Sequenced material: CD4+ T cells from blood. This receptor was obtained from a human donor with juvenile idiopathic arthritis.

The CDR3 DNA sequence: TGTGCCTGGAGTCGACAGGGAAAGGGCCTCGAGCAGTACTTC. Its translation: CAWSRQGKGLEQYF. The V gene is TRBV30, the J gene TRBJ2-7; 7 nucleotides line up with TRBD1. Looked up from germline, CDR1 is GTSNPN and CDR2 is SVGIG (reference sequence). This CDR3 spans 14 amino acids. Trimming removed 2 bases from V and 6 bases from J; junction bases left unmatched: 10.